Each of the 9 T cell receptor beta chains below was sequenced from the same sample in a study of a mutant IDH1 vaccine in newly diagnosed glioma (dated by TCRdb to the early 2020s). The intended sense of this specimen's time point label: week 35, safety follow-up. Every vaccine dose consisted of 300 ug of a 20-mer mutant IDH1 peptide in Montanide, administered subcutaneously together with topical imiquimod. Library preparation was by the immunoSEQ multiplex PCR assay. TCRdb took this table from immuneACCESS and kept in-frame rearrangements with V and J called. Such tables lack part of the clones; where checked against another copy, unresolved V genes explain under half of the gap, and the rest is unexplained. A total of some 42,000 clones appear in this sample, roughly 80% of them only once. Roughly 4.6% of the sample comes from the top ten. For these receptors, no antigen is known. The material was PBMCs, obtained from a glioma patient whose treatment included an IDH1 peptide vaccine. Receptors were obtained from a woman between 50 and 59 years old with glioma.

The chain carries TRBV3-2 and TRBJ2-5. TRBV3-2 is annotated as a pseudogene. The CDR3 is 8 amino acids. The CDR3 bases are TGTGCCAGCAGTGACCAGTACTTC. This encodes CASSDQYF.

The chain has TRBV7-2 and TRBJ1-1, with 9 positions matching TRBD1. CDR1 is SGHTA and CDR2 is FQGNSA in the germline V gene. This CDR3 comprises 15 residues. The trim removed 4 bases at V and 5 bases at J, leaving 8 bases unmatched. CDR3 nucleotide sequence: TGTGCCAGCAGCTCCCCCGGGACAGGGCGAACTGAAGCTTTCTTT. Translated: CASSSPGTGRTEAFF.

This clone has only a few counts. The V gene is TRBV7-2, the J gene TRBJ2-7, with D perhaps matching TRBD1 (6 bases). Germline CDR1 is SGHTA and CDR2 is FQGNSA. This CDR3 contains 15 residues. Trimming took off 5 bases at V and 0 bases at J, with 14 bases between the two ends. This chain's CDR3 is CASSPGQWSSYEQYF. CDR3 nucleotides: TGTGCCAGCAGCCCGGGACAATGGAGCTCCTACGAGCAGTACTTC.

Concerning this clone: The same CDR3 also results from other DNA sequences found in this sample. The chain uses TRBV9 and TRBJ2-5; D is uncertain. CDR3 size: 11 residues. The V and J ends lost 1 base and 8 bases respectively, with 6 bases between them. Germline assignment: CDR1 SGDLS and CDR2 YYNGEE. Here the CDR3 DNA reads TGTGCCAGCAGCGTAAAGGAAACCCAGTACTTC. Amino acid sequence: CASSVKETQYF.

V and J are TRBV7-3 and TRBJ1-2; D is uncertain. The length of the CDR3 is 14 residues. V was cut by 0 bases and J by 4 bases, with 9 bases left in between. The germline CDR1 and CDR2 sequences are SGHTA and FQGTGA. CDR3 sequence: CASSLTGNGYGYTF. In DNA form, the CDR3 reads TGTGCCAGCAGCTTAACAGGGAACGGCTATGGCTACACCTTC.

The chain has TRBV9 and TRBJ2-7; maybe TRBD1 (6 bases). From germline, CDR1 is SGDLS and CDR2 YYNGEE. The CDR3 consists of 19 residues. Trimming took 4 bases from V and 5 from J, leaving 31 bases between them. In nucleotides, the CDR3 is TGTGCCAGCAGCTTCCTCCCGGATGGGGGCAGTCGGGGAACCGACGAGCAGTACTTC. Protein: CASSFLPDGGSRGTDEQYF.

This chain joins TRBV7-8 and TRBJ2-7, with no clear D. CDR3 length: 15 residues. Deletions cut 2 bases from V and 3 bases from J, with 14 bases between. Per germline, CDR1 SGHVS and CDR2 FQNEAQ. CDR3 region: CASSLMATPNYEQYF. The CDR3 DNA follows: TGTGCCAGCAGCTTAATGGCAACCCCCAACTACGAGCAGTACTTC.

The chain has TRBV6-5 and TRBJ2-1; D gene ambiguous. Trimming shortened V by 6 bases and J by 6 bases, and 12 bases separated the two germline ends. This CDR3 spans 13 amino acids. CDR1 is MNHEY and CDR2 is SVGAGI in the germline V gene. The CDR3 reads CASSRRSSNEQFF. CDR3 bases: TGTGCCAGCAGCCGTCGCAGTAGCAATGAGCAGTTCTTC.

The chain recombines TRBV4-1 with TRBJ2-5; tentatively, D is TRBD1 or TRBD2 (6 bases each). The CDR3 totals 14 residues. Deletions cut 4 bases from V and 5 bases from J, with 14 bases between. Germline loops: CDR1 MGHRA, CDR2 YSYEKL. CDR3 amino acids: CASSRRGDTETQYF. In DNA, the CDR3 is TGCGCCAGCAGCCGGAGGGGGGATACGGAGACCCAGTACTTC.